The 23 T cell receptor beta chains below all came from one sample that was sequenced in a study of control samples from healthy donors and cancer patients. Sequenced by immunoSEQ multiplex PCR; TCRdb stores in-frame clones only, minus some. This table has 150,000 to 180,000 clones, about 94% appearing once. The sequencing input was blood. Receptors were obtained from a man in his forties in good health.

The chain joins TRBV7-8 to TRBJ1-1; the match to TRBD1 covers 8 bases. Losses at the gene ends were 5 bases for V and 6 bases for J; bases not matched to a gene: 11. Germline V CDR1 and CDR2: SGHVS, FQNEAQ. The CDR3 loop spans 15 amino acids. The CDR3 region is CASSPRGTGLSEAFF. DNA for the CDR3: TGTGCCAGCAGCCCCCGAGGGACAGGTCTTTCTGAAGCTTTCTTT.

The gene calls are TRBV27 and TRBJ2-1; a possible D gene is TRBD1 (6 bases). Trimming stripped 5 bases from V and 1 base from J, with 27 bases between. The length of the CDR3 is 20 residues. In germline, CDR1 is MNHEY, CDR2 SMNVEV (reference sequence). The CDR3 is CASSIGILETGIGSYNEQFF. CDR3 in DNA: TGTGCCAGCAGTATAGGCATCCTCGAAACAGGGATTGGGTCCTACAATGAGCAGTTCTTC.

V gene TRBV5-1 combines with J gene TRBJ1-2; no definite D call. V was cut by 5 bases and J by 3 bases, with 14 bases left in between. CDR3 length: 14 residues. In germline, CDR1 is SGHRS, CDR2 YFSETQ. The DNA for the CDR3 is TGCGCCAGCAGAACTTCCGTGACGGACTATGGCTACACCTTC. Translation gives CASRTSVTDYGYTF.

The chain combines TRBV19 with TRBJ1-2; 8 bases line up with TRBD1. Trimming removed 1 base from V and 4 bases from J; junction bases left unmatched: 5. The CDR3 contains 15 residues. Germline V gives CDR1 LNHDA, CDR2 SQIVND (reference sequence). CDR3 nucleotides: TGTGCCAGTAGTATAGGGGGACAGGCCGGCTATGGCTACACCTTC. Protein product: CASSIGGQAGYGYTF.

The V call is TRBV9, the J call TRBJ1-1; D unclear. Germline assignment: CDR1 SGDLS and CDR2 YYNGEE. This CDR3 spans 13 amino acids. V was shortened by 5 bases and J by 5 bases, with 13 bases between the two germline ends. CDR3 sequence (DNA): TGTGCCAGCAGTGCGGGATCCTTAACTGAAGCTTTCTTT. Its protein product is CASSAGSLTEAFF.

The V and J genes are TRBV6-2 or TRBV6-3 and TRBJ1-5; D is unresolved. Trimming left V 5 bases short and J 9 bases short, with 17 bases between. CDR1 and CDR2 (germline): MNHEY, SVGEGT. The CDR3 has 14 amino acids. The CDR3 loop is CASSQTGTSGPQHF. In nucleotides, the CDR3 is TGTGCCAGCAGTCAGACGGGTACCTCAGGGCCCCAGCATTTT.

The chain uses TRBV6-5 and TRBJ1-2; 9 bases match TRBD1. Unmatched junction bases numbered 6, after V lost 5 bases and J lost 5 bases. Germline V gene lookup returns CDR1 MNHEY and CDR2 SVGAGI. The CDR3 loop spans 14 amino acids. The CDR3 loop is CASSTDRGIYGYTF. The CDR3 coding sequence is TGTGCCAGCAGTACAGACAGGGGGATTTATGGCTACACCTTC.

The chain links TRBV6-5 to TRBJ1-3, with D unresolved. Trimming left V 6 bases short and J 0 bases short, with 9 bases between. Germline assignment: CDR1 MNHEY and CDR2 SVGAGI. This CDR3 is built from 14 residues. The CDR3 nucleotides read TGTGCCAGCAGGGAGGGATCCTCTGGAAACACCATATATTTT. Protein sequence: CASREGSSGNTIYF.

This rearrangement joins TRBV25-1 to TRBJ1-1; D is unresolved. The length of the CDR3 is 15 residues. Germline lookup yields CDR1 MGHDK and CDR2 SYGVNS. The V gene lost 2 bases and the J gene lost 3 bases, with 13 bases spanning the gap. The CDR3 spells CASSERGGVDTEAFF. For the CDR3, the DNA is TGTGCCAGCAGTGAACGGGGTGGGGTCGACACTGAAGCTTTCTTT.

CDR3: CSVLGGQGPYEQYF. The CDR3 coding sequence is TGCAGCGTTTTGGGGGGACAGGGGCCCTACGAGCAGTACTTC. V is TRBV29-1 and J is TRBJ2-7; 10 positions agree with TRBD1. Trimming at V came to 5 bases and at J to 2 bases, leaving 6 bases not matched to a gene. Germline V lookup: CDR1 SQVTM, CDR2 ANQGSEA. CDR3 length equals 14 residues.

This rearrangement joins TRBV6-4 to TRBJ1-1; 9 positions agree with TRBD1. V trimming: 4 bases; J trimming: 0 bases; junction bases outside the gene matches: 15. Germline V CDR1 and CDR2: MRHNA, SNTAGT. This CDR3 is built from 19 residues. CDR3 nucleotide sequence: TGTGCCAGCAGTGCTTCACAGGGGGCGTCAATTCTGATGAACACTGAAGCTTTCTTT. Amino acid sequence: CASSASQGASILMNTEAFF.

The chain couples TRBV7-8 to TRBJ1-2; TRBD1 matches 7 bases. This CDR3 is 13 amino acids long. CDR1 SGHVS and CDR2 FQNEAQ come from the germline V gene. The V and J ends lost 8 bases and 2 bases, in that order; junction bases with no gene match: 5. CDR3 nucleotide sequence: TGTGCCAGCTCCGAACAGGGGAACTATGGCTACACCTTC. Residues: CASSEQGNYGYTF.

The J gene is TRBJ1-6, the V gene TRBV19; D is undetermined. The CDR3 totals 15 residues. Trimming shortened V by 2 bases and J by 14 bases, and 19 bases separated the two germline ends. The germline V gene encodes CDR1 LNHDA and CDR2 SQIVND (reference sequence). The CDR3 spells CASSIPGSPLGSLHF. The CDR3 DNA is TGTGCCAGTAGTATACCGGGGAGCCCCTTGGGATCCCTCCACTTT.

The chain recombines TRBV30 with TRBJ1-1; D remains ambiguous. CDR3 length: 11 residues. CDR1 and CDR2 (germline): GTSNPN, SVGIG (reference sequence). Here the CDR3 reads CGLGINTEAFF. The CDR3 nucleotides are TGTGGGTTAGGGATTAACACTGAAGCTTTCTTT.

J is TRBJ1-2 and V is TRBV27; 7 bases are a match to TRBD1. With V trimmed by 5 bases and J by 7 bases, 1 base remained unmatched. Per germline, CDR1 MNHEY and CDR2 SMNVEV (reference sequence). The CDR3 runs 11 residues. CDR3 sequence (DNA): TGTGCCAGCAGTGCAGGGGGTGGCTACACCTTC. Its translation is CASSAGGGYTF.

The chain uses TRBV19 and TRBJ2-3; no firm D call. The CDR3 length is 13 residues. Germline V gene data show CDR1 as LNHDA and CDR2 as SQIVND (reference sequence). The germline V and J ends were trimmed by 4 bases and 5 bases, with 10 bases remaining between them. CDR3 residues: CASSTRWGDTQYF. DNA of the CDR3: TGTGCCAGTAGTACCCGCTGGGGAGATACGCAGTATTTT.

The V call is TRBV13, the J call TRBJ2-3; TRBD1 is a possible D gene (6 bases). The germline V and J ends were trimmed by 4 bases and 5 bases, with 16 bases remaining between them. This CDR3 has 15 amino acids. Per germline, CDR1 PRHDT and CDR2 FYEKMQ (reference sequence). The CDR3 DNA sequence: TGTGCCAGCAGCTCTCCACAGGGCGGAAAAGATACGCAGTATTTT. Protein: CASSSPQGGKDTQYF.

The rearrangement uses TRBV7-2 and TRBJ1-2; D is unresolved. Per germline, CDR1 SGHTA and CDR2 FQGNSA. The CDR3 loop spans 12 amino acids. Trimming cost V 6 bases and J 4 bases, with 9 bases left between them. CDR3 protein: CASRPLFYGYTF. The CDR3 region has the DNA TGTGCCAGCAGGCCCCTGTTCTATGGCTACACCTTC.

The chain combines TRBV19 with TRBJ1-5; weak D call: TRBD1 (5 bases). The germline CDR1 and CDR2 sequences are LNHDA and SQIVND (reference sequence). Deletions cut 3 bases from V and 5 bases from J, with 11 bases between. The CDR3 contains 14 residues. The CDR3 DNA is TGTGCCAGTAGTATGCAGAGCAGGGATCAGCCCCAGCATTTT. This gives the protein CASSMQSRDQPQHF.

The V gene is TRBV13, the J gene TRBJ2-7; 8 nucleotides align to TRBD2. This CDR3 is 14 amino acids long. The germline gives CDR1 PRHDT, CDR2 FYEKMQ (reference sequence). V gave up 6 bases and J gave up 2 bases; unmatched junction bases: 6. The CDR3 protein is CASRGGGHTYEQYF. The CDR3, as DNA: TGTGCCAGCAGGGGCGGGGGGCATACCTACGAGCAGTACTTC.

The chain joins TRBV25-1 to TRBJ1-1; TRBD1 matches at 7 bases. Germline V gene data show CDR1 as MGHDK and CDR2 as SYGVNS. The junction had 6 bases not matched to a gene; V was cut back by 6 bases and J by 5 bases. This CDR3 has 13 residues. The CDR3 DNA is TGTGCCAGCAGGCGGCAGGGGGGTACTGAAGCTTTCTTT. It encodes CASRRQGGTEAFF.

The CDR3 sequence: CASTQGAGTEAFF. DNA for the CDR3: TGTGCCAGCACCCAGGGGGCGGGCACTGAAGCTTTCTTT. The chain uses TRBV27 and TRBJ1-1, with TRBD1 matching over 8 bases. The length of the CDR3 is 13 residues. V gave up 7 bases and J gave up 4 bases; unmatched junction bases: 5. CDR1 is MNHEY and CDR2 is SMNVEV in the germline V gene (reference sequence).

The chain has TRBV15 and TRBJ2-7; 9 nucleotides align to TRBD1. V lost 0 bases, J lost 7 bases, and 4 bases stayed unmatched. Looked up from germline, CDR1 is LNHNV and CDR2 is YYDKDF (reference sequence). CDR3 size: 14 residues. CDR3 in amino acids: CATSRDLDRGEQYF. CDR3 sequence (DNA): TGTGCCACCAGCAGAGATTTGGACAGGGGAGAGCAGTACTTC.